The 25 T cell receptor beta chains below were found in one sample sequenced in a study of cytomegalovirus exposure and HLA in healthy donors (dated by TCRdb to 2016 to 2017). The method behind the library was the immunoSEQ multiplex PCR assay. For the multiplex PCR, a mixture combining 60 forward primers for TCR Vbeta segments and 13 reverse primers for TCR Jbeta segments was used. TCRdb took this table from immuneACCESS and kept in-frame rearrangements with V and J called. Such tables lack part of the clones; where checked against another copy, unresolved V genes explain under half of the gap, and the rest is unexplained. The sample data list 95,000 to 150,000 clones, and 65% to 90% of these were observed just once. The ten most abundant clones make up around 2% of the sample. What was sequenced was PBMCs. These receptors were obtained from a man aged 25 to 45 in good health and CMV-seronegative.

This clone occurred once. The chain employs TRBV10-2 and TRBJ2-7, with D tentatively TRBD1 (6 bases). The CDR3 spans 15 residues. V lost 4 bases, J lost 4 bases, and 17 bases lay in between. Germline V gene lookup returns CDR1 WSHSY and CDR2 SAAADI. CDR3 sequence reads: CASSGPGQGTYEQYF. CDR3 in DNA: TGCGCCAGCAGTGGCCCCGGGCAGGGGACATACGAGCAGTACTTC.

The genes are TRBV5-1 and TRBJ2-3; D gene unclear. Trimming pared 0 bases from V and 2 bases from J, leaving 13 bases between. The CDR3 loop spans 16 amino acids. Germline V lookup: CDR1 SGHRS, CDR2 YFSETQ. Here the CDR3 DNA reads TGCGCCAGCAGCTTGGTTACGGCCGAGGCCACAGATACGCAGTATTTT. Amino acid sequence: CASSLVTAEATDTQYF.

The CDR3 region is CASSFSTGTGELFF. The CDR3 DNA is TGTGCCAGCAGTTTCTCGACGGGTACCGGGGAGCTGTTTTTT. The rearrangement links TRBV6-6 to TRBJ2-2; D remains ambiguous. This CDR3 comprises 14 residues. Germline values: CDR1 MNHNY, CDR2 SVGAGI (reference sequence). Trimming stripped 4 bases from V and 5 bases from J, with 11 bases between.

J is TRBJ2-7 and V is TRBV30; tentatively, D is TRBD2 (5 bases). V lost 2 bases to trimming and J lost 2 bases, with 16 bases between them. Germline V CDR1 and CDR2: GTSNPN, SVGIG (reference sequence). The CDR3 length is 15 residues. In DNA form, the CDR3 reads TGTGCCTGGAGTAGAGTGAGGGATATAGCCTACGAGCAGTACTTC. Its translation is CAWSRVRDIAYEQYF.

The V call is TRBV5-1, the J call TRBJ2-1; TRBD2 aligns across 13 bases. The CDR3 runs 16 residues. Trimming at V came to 5 bases and at J to 8 bases, leaving 10 bases not matched to a gene. Germline assignment: CDR1 SGHRS and CDR2 YFSETQ. The CDR3 DNA reads as TGCGCCAGCAGGGAACTTACTAGCGGGGGGGAAGATGAGCAGTTCTTC. It specifies CASRELTSGGEDEQFF.

This sequence joins TRBV5-1 and TRBJ2-5; D remains unclear. Germline CDR1 and CDR2: SGHRS and YFSETQ. Trimming shortened V by 0 bases and J by 2 bases, and 8 bases separated the two germline ends. The CDR3 is 14 amino acids. CDR3 sequence: CASSLASRQETQYF. The CDR3 DNA follows: TGCGCCAGCAGCTTGGCCTCCCGTCAAGAGACCCAGTACTTC.

CDR3 region: CASSQNIGDSYEQYF. The CDR3, as DNA: TGTGCCAGCAGCCAAAATATCGGTGACTCCTACGAGCAGTACTTC. V gene TRBV4-2 combines with J gene TRBJ2-7; D is uncertain. The CDR3 has 15 residues. The V and J ends lost 2 bases and 0 bases respectively, with 11 bases between them. Germline V gene data show CDR1 as LGHNA and CDR2 as YNFKEQ.

Only one count was recorded for this clone. The chain uses TRBV6-1 and TRBJ2-6, with TRBD1 as a possible D gene (5 bases). Germline V gives CDR1 MNHNS, CDR2 SASEGT. Deletions cut 5 bases from V and 0 bases from J, with 8 bases between. The CDR3 extends over 15 amino acids. CDR3 residues: CASSQGTSGANVLTF. The CDR3 bases are TGTGCCAGCAGTCAGGGAACCTCTGGGGCCAACGTCCTGACTTTC.

The chain uses TRBV6-5 and TRBJ2-3, with a weak D call TRBD2 (5 bases). The germline V gene has CDR1 MNHEY and CDR2 SVGAGI. V lost 2 bases to trimming and J lost 6 bases, with 9 bases between them. The CDR3 contains 13 residues. The CDR3 DNA reads TGTGCCAGCAGTTACCCTGAGGGCGATACGCAGTATTTT. Protein: CASSYPEGDTQYF.

The rearrangement links TRBV28 to TRBJ1-5; TRBD1 agrees at 9 bases. CDR1 and CDR2 from the germline V gene are MDHEN and SYDVKM. The ends lost 3 bases at V and 0 bases at J; junction bases unmatched: 12. The CDR3 is 19 residues long. For the CDR3, the DNA is TGTGCCAGCAGTTTTTATGGGGGACAGGGCGTGGATAGCAATCAGCCCCAGCATTTT. Translation gives CASSFYGGQGVDSNQPQHF.

The chain is built from TRBV19 and TRBJ2-1, with a tentative D call TRBD2 (6 bases). V was pared by 6 bases and J by 7 bases, with 16 bases between. There are 14 residues in the CDR3. The germline V gene has CDR1 LNHDA and CDR2 SQIVND (reference sequence). The CDR3 DNA follows: TGTGCCAGTAGATCCGGGACTTCCCTTAATGAGCAGTTCTTC. Translation: CASRSGTSLNEQFF.

The CDR3 region is CSVGGVLLYEQYF. The CDR3 DNA reads TGCAGCGTTGGCGGGGTTCTTCTATACGAGCAGTACTTC. The rearrangement joins TRBV29-1 to TRBJ2-7; D may be TRBD2 (6 bases). V was clipped by 4 bases and J by 4 bases, with 14 bases between them. Germline CDR1 is SQVTM and CDR2 is ANQGSEA. The CDR3 covers 13 residues.

The chain combines TRBV6-6 with TRBJ1-1; 7 bases are shared with TRBD1. The germline gives CDR1 MNHNY, CDR2 SVGAGI (reference sequence). This CDR3 has 14 residues. V lost 5 bases to trimming and J lost 5 bases; unmatched junction nucleotides: 8. The CDR3 is CASSKSAGGTEAFF. CDR3 coding DNA: TGTGCCAGCAGTAAATCGGCAGGGGGGACTGAAGCTTTCTTT.

The chain carries TRBV2 and TRBJ1-2; D not resolved. V was shortened by 9 bases and J by 4 bases, with 15 bases between the two germline ends. This CDR3 comprises 13 residues. The germline V gene encodes CDR1 SNHLY and CDR2 FYNNEI. The CDR3: CARELSAGYGYTF. The CDR3 nucleotides read TGTGCCAGAGAGCTCAGTGCGGGCTATGGCTACACCTTC.

The sample holds one count of this clone. The J gene is TRBJ1-2, the V gene TRBV9; 8 bases match TRBD1. The trim removed 4 bases at V and 4 bases at J, leaving 6 bases unmatched. The CDR3 covers 14 residues. Per germline, CDR1 SGDLS and CDR2 YYNGEE. The DNA for the CDR3 is TGTGCCAGCAGCCCGGGACAGGCCTCCTATGGCTACACCTTC. It translates to CASSPGQASYGYTF.

This chain connects TRBV15 to TRBJ2-7; TRBD2 might be the D (6 bases). V was cut by 2 bases and J by 0 bases, with 23 bases left in between. The CDR3 covers 19 residues. CDR1 is LNHNV, CDR2 YYDKDF, per germline (reference sequence). CDR3 amino acids: CATSRLPTRRRGDSYEQYF. The CDR3 DNA reads TGTGCCACCAGCAGACTACCTACCCGGAGGCGGGGTGACTCCTACGAGCAGTACTTC.

This CDR3 reads CASSAGQRMNTEAFF. DNA of the CDR3: TGTGCCAGCAGCGCGGGACAGCGGATGAACACTGAAGCTTTCTTT. The chain links TRBV7-9 to TRBJ1-1; 7 bases align to TRBD1. The germline V gene has CDR1 SEHNR and CDR2 FQNEAQ (reference sequence). The CDR3 is 15 residues long. V trimming: 5 bases; J trimming: 0 bases; junction bases outside the gene matches: 6.

This clone is a singleton in its sample. The V and J genes are TRBV28 and TRBJ2-3; tentatively, D is TRBD1 (6 bases). The germline CDR1 and CDR2 sequences are MDHEN and SYDVKM. Trimming removed 3 bases at V and 6 bases at J, with 10 bases between. The CDR3 is made up of 13 amino acids. This chain's CDR3 is CASSLAGADTQYF. The CDR3 DNA is TGTGCCAGCAGTTTGGCAGGGGCCGATACGCAGTATTTT.

This sequence joins TRBV9 and TRBJ2-1, with TRBD1 matching 9 bases. This CDR3 contains 14 residues. V lost 0 bases to trimming and J lost 8 bases; unmatched junction nucleotides: 3. The V gene's germline CDR1 is SGDLS and CDR2 YYNGEE. CDR3 sequence reads: CASSVGGQGHEQFF. CDR3 nucleotide sequence: TGTGCCAGCAGCGTAGGGGGACAGGGCCATGAGCAGTTCTTC. Together with reference TRBV9 and TRBJ2-1, the CDR3 gives the full variable domain: DSGVTQTPKHLITATGQRVTLRCSPRSGDLSVYWYQQSLDQGLQFLIQYYNGEERAKGNILERFSAQQFPDLHSELNLSSLELGDSALYFCASSVGGQGHEQFFGPGTRLTVL.

This clone was found once. The CDR3 nucleotides read TGTGCCAGCAGCTTAACAGGGCTTCCCTACGAGCAGTACTTC. Amino acids: CASSLTGLPYEQYF. This sequence joins TRBV7-8 and TRBJ2-7; D perhaps matches TRBD1 (6 bases). The CDR3 extends over 14 amino acids. Germline values: CDR1 SGHVS, CDR2 FQNEAQ. V gave up 2 bases and J gave up 2 bases, with 10 bases separating them.

As DNA, the CDR3 is TGTGCCAGCTCCGAGGACAGCAATTCACCCCTCCACTTT. As protein: CASSEDSNSPLHF. This chain joins TRBV18 and TRBJ1-6; tentatively, D is TRBD1 (6 bases). This CDR3 is built from 13 residues. The germline V gene has CDR1 KGHSH and CDR2 LQKENI. The V and J ends lost 6 bases and 7 bases respectively, with 10 bases between them.

V is TRBV7-2 and J is TRBJ2-7, with 7 positions matching TRBD2. CDR1 is SGHTA and CDR2 is FQGNSA in the germline V gene. V lost 1 base, J lost 7 bases, and 4 bases stayed unmatched. The CDR3 runs to 13 residues. The CDR3 sequence is CASSLGTSQEQYF. The CDR3 nucleotides read TGTGCCAGCAGCTTAGGGACTAGTCAAGAGCAGTACTTC.

The chain uses TRBV28 and TRBJ1-5; TRBD1 agrees at 9 bases. V lost 6 bases to trimming and J lost 7 bases; unmatched junction nucleotides: 7. The germline gives CDR1 MDHEN, CDR2 SYDVKM. The length of the CDR3 is 14 residues. The CDR3 sequence is CASSLGQGTQPQHF. The DNA of the CDR3 is TGTGCCAGCAGCTTAGGACAGGGGACCCAGCCCCAGCATTTT.

The chain has TRBV6-5 and TRBJ1-3; D call uncertain. Looked up from germline, CDR1 is MNHEY and CDR2 is SVGAGI. The CDR3 is made up of 15 amino acids. V was pared by 6 bases and J by 4 bases, with 16 bases between. DNA of the CDR3: TGTGCCAGCAGCCTCGTCCGGGGAGCCGGAAACACCATATATTTT. Translated, it gives CASSLVRGAGNTIYF.

The J gene is TRBJ1-4, the V gene TRBV18; 8 bases line up with TRBD1. V dropped 0 bases and J dropped 0; count of bases not matched to a gene: 3. The CDR3 sequence is 17 residues long. Germline assignment: CDR1 KGHSH and CDR2 LQKENI. CDR3 protein: CASSPPGTGATNEKLFF. For the CDR3, the DNA is TGTGCCAGCTCACCACCTGGGACAGGAGCAACTAATGAAAAACTGTTTTTT.